The clone carrying this TCR beta chain came up a few times. Its antigen is undetermined. The CDR3 contains 13 residues. CDR1 SQVTM and CDR2 ANQGSEA come from the germline V gene. V dropped 4 bases and J dropped 0 bases, with 10 bases sitting between them. This entry comes from a study of Graves' ophthalmopathy and Graves' hyperthyroidism. Findings and limits, study-wide: The model achieved 55% to 71% sensitivity and roughly 72% specificity for ophthalmopathy progression.

Amplifying from RNA transcripts, the study obtained TCR beta CDR3 regions. The workflow started with a first-round RT-PCR run with HTBI primers and then moved on to a second-round multiplex PCR. Using its own MiXCR run on the multiplex PCR reads, TCRdb lists one record per CDR3 protein. Of about 240,000 distinct CDR3 sequences listed, around 42% were seen once; the top ten hold less than 60%. The sequencing input was peripheral blood. This chain joins TRBV29-1 and TRBJ2-7; D is unclear. The sequence was obtained from an adult man with Graves' ophthalmopathy. Written as DNA, the CDR3 is TGCAGCGTTGTCCCTCCCAACTCCTACGAGCAGTACTTC. Translation: CSVVPPNSYEQYF.